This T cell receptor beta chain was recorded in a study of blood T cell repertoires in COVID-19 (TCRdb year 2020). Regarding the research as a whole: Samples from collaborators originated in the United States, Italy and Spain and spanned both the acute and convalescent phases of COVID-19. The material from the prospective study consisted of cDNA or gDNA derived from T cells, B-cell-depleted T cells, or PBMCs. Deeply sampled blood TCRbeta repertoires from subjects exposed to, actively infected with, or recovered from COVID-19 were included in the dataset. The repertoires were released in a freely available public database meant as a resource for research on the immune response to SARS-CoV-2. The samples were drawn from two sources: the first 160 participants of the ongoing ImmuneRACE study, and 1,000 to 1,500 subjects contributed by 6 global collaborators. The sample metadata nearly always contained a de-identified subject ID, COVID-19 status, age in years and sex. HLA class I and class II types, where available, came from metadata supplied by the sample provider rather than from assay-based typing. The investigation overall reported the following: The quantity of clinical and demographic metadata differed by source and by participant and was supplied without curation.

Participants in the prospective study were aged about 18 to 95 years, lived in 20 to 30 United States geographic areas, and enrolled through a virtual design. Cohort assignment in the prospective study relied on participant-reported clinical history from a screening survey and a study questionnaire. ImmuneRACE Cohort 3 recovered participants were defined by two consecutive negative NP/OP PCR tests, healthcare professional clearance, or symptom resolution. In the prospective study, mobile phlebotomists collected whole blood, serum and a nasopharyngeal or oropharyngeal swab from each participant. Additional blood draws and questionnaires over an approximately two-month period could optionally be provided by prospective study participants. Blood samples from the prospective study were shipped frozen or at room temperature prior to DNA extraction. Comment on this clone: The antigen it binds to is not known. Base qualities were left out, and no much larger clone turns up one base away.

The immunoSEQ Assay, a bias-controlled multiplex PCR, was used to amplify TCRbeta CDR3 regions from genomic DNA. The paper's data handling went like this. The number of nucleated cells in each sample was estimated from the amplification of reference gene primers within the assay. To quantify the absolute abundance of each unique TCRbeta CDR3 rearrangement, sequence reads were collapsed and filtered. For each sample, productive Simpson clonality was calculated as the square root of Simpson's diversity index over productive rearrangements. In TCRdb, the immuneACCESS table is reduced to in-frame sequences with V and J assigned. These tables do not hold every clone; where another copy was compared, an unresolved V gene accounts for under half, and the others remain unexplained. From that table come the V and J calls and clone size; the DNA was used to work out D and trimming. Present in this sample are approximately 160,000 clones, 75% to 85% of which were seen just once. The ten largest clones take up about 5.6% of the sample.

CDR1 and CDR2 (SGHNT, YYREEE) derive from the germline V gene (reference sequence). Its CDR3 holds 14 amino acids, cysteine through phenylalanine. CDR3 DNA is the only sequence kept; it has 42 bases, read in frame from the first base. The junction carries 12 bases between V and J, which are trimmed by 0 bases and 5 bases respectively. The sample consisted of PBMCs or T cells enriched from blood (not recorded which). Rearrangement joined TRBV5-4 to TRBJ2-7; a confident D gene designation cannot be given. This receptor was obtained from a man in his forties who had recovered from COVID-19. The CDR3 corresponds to CASSLDPSSHEQYF. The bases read TGTGCCAGCAGCTTGGACCCTAGTTCCCACGAGCAGTACTTC.